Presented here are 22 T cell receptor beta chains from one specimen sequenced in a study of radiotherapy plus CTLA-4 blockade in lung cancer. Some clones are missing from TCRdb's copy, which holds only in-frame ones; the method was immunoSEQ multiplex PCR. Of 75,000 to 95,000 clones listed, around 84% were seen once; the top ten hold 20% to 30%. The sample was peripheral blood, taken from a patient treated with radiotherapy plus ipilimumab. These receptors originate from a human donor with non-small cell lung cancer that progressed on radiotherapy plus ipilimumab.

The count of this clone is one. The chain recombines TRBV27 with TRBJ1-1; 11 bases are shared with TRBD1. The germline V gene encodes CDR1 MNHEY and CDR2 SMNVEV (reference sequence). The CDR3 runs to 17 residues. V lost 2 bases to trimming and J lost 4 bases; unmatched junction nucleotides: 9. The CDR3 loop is CASSLVIFGTGGTEAFF. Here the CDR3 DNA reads TGTGCCAGCAGTTTAGTAATTTTTGGGACAGGGGGCACTGAAGCTTTCTTT.

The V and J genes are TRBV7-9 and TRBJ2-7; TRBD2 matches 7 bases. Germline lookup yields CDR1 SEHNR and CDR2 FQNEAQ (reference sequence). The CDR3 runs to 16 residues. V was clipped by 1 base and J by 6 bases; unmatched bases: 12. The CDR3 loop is CASSLVGGAGLFEQYF. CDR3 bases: TGTGCCAGCAGCTTAGTGGGAGGGGCAGGGTTGTTCGAGCAGTACTTC.

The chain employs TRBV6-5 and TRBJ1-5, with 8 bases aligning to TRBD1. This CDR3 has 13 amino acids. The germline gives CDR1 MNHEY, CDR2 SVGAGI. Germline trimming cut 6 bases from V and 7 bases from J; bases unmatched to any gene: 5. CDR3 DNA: TGTGCCAGCAGGATGACAGGGGACCAGCCCCAGCATTTT. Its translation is CASRMTGDQPQHF.

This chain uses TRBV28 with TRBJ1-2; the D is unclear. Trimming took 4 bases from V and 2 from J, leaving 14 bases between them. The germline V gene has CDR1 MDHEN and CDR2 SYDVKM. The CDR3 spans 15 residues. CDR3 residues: CASSSLGNLNYGYTF. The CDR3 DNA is TGTGCCAGCAGTTCATTAGGAAATCTCAACTATGGCTACACCTTC.

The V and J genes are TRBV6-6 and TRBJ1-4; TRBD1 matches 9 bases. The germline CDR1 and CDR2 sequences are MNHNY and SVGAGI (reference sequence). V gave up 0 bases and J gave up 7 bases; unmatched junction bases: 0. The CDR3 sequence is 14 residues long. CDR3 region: CASSYSTGGEKLFF. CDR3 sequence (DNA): TGTGCCAGCAGTTACTCGACAGGGGGTGAAAAACTGTTTTTT.

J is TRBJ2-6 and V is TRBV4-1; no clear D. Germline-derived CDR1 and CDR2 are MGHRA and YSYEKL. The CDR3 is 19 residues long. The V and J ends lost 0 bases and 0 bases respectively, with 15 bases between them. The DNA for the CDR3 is TGCGCCAGCAGCCAAGAGGACCCGGGTGTAAGCTCTGGGGCCAACGTCCTGACTTTC. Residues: CASSQEDPGVSSGANVLTF.

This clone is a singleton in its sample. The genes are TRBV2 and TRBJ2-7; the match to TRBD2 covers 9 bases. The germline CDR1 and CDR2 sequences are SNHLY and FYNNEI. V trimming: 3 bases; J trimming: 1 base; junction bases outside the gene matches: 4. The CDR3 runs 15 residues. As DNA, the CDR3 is TGTGCCAGCAGTGATAATAGCGGGAGATCCTACGAGCAGTACGTC. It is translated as CASSDNSGRSYEQYV.

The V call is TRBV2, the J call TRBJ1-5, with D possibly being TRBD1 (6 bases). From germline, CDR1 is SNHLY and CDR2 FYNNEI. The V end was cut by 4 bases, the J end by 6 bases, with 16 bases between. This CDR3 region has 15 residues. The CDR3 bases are TGTGCCAGCAGTGGAGAGGGGGGTTCGGCTCAGCCCCAGCATTTT. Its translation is CASSGEGGSAQPQHF.

CDR3 loop: CASSTWLAGGPYEQYV. CDR3 DNA sequence: TGTGCCAGCAGCACTTGGCTAGCGGGAGGCCCCTACGAGCAGTACGTC. The genes are TRBV21-1 and TRBJ2-7; TRBD2, as called in the table, went unchecked against the DNA. TRBV21-1 corresponds to a pseudogene. CDR3 size: 16 residues.

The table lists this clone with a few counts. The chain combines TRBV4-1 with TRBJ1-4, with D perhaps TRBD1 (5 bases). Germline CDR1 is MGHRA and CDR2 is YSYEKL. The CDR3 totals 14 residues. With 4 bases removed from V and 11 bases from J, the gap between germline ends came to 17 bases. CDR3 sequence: CASSRPPGQGKLFF. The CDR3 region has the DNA TGCGCCAGCAGCCGACCTCCAGGGCAGGGTAAACTGTTTTTT.

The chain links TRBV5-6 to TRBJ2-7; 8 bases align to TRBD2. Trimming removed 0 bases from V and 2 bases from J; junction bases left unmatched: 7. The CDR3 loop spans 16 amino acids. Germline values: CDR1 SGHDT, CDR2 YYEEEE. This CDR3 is CASSLARSGSTYEQYF. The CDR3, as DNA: TGTGCCAGCAGCTTGGCCAGAAGCGGGAGTACCTACGAGCAGTACTTC.

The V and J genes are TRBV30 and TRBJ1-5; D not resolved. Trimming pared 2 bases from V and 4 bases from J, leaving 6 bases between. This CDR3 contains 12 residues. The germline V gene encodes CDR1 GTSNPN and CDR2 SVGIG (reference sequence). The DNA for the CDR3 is TGTGCCTGGAGTCCTAATAATCAGCCCCAGCATTTT. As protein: CAWSPNNQPQHF.

CDR3 sequence reads: CASSLVPPSLGGTEAFF. CDR3 bases: TGTGCCAGCAGCTTAGTTCCCCCTAGTTTGGGTGGCACTGAAGCTTTCTTT. The V call is TRBV7-8, the J call TRBJ1-1; D unclear. The germline V gene has CDR1 SGHVS and CDR2 FQNEAQ. The CDR3 spans 17 residues. Trimming pared 1 base from V and 4 bases from J, leaving 19 bases between.

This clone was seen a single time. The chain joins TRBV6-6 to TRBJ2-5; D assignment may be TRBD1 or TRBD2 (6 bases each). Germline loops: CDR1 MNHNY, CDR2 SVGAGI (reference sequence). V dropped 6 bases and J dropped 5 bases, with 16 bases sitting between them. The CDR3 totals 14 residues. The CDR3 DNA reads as TGTGCCAGCAGCCCCGGGGGCCCGCAGGAGACCCAGTACTTC. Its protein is CASSPGGPQETQYF.

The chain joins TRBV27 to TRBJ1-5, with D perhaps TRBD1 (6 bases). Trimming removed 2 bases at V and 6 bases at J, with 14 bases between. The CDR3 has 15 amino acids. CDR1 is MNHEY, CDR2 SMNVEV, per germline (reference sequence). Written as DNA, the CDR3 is TGTGCCAGCAGTTTAGGCAGGGGCCCTTTTCAGCCCCAGCATTTT. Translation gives CASSLGRGPFQPQHF.

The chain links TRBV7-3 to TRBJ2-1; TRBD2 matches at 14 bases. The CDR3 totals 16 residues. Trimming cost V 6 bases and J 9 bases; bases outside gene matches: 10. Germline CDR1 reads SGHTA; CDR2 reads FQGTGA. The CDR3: CASRPPGTSGSGEQFF. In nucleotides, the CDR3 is TGTGCCAGCAGGCCGCCCGGGACTAGCGGGAGTGGTGAGCAGTTCTTC. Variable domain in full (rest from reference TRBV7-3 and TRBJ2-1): GAGVSQTPSNKVTEKGKYVELRCDPISGHTALYWYRQSLGQGPEFLIYFQGTGAADDSGLPNDRFFAVRPEGSVSTLKIQRTERGDSAVYLCASRPPGTSGSGEQFFGPGTRLTVL.

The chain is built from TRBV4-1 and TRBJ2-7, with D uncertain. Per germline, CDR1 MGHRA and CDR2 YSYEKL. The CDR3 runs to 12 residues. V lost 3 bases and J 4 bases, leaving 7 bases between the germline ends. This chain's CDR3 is CASSHPGYEQYV. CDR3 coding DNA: TGCGCCAGCAGCCACCCCGGATACGAGCAGTACGTC.

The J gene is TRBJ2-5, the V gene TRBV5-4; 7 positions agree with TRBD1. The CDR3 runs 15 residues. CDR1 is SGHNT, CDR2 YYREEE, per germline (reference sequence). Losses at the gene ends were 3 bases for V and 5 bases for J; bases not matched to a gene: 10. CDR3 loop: CASSSQGQPGETQYF. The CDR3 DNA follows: TGTGCCAGCAGCTCCCAGGGACAGCCTGGGGAGACCCAGTACTTC.

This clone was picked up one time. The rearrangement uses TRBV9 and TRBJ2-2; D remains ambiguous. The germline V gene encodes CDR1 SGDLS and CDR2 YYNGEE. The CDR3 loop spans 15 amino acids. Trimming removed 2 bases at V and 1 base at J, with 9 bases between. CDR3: CASSVPALNTGELFF. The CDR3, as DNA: TGTGCCAGCAGCGTCCCAGCGTTGAACACCGGGGAGCTGTTTTTT.

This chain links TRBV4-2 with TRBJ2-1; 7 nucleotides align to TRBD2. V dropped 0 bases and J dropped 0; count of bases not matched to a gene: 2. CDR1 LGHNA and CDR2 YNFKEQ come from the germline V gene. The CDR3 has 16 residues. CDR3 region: CASSQEERGSYNEQFF. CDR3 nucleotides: TGTGCCAGCAGCCAAGAGGAGCGGGGCTCCTACAATGAGCAGTTCTTC.

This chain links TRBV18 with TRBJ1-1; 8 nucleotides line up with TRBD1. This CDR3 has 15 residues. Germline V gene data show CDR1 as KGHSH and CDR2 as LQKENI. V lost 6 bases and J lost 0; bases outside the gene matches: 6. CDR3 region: CASSTGQGLNTEAFF. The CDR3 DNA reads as TGTGCCAGCTCGACAGGACAGGGTTTGAACACTGAAGCTTTCTTT.

The DNA of the CDR3 is TGTGCCAGCAGTTACTCGAGGGGCAGGCGGGGCGGGGAGCTGTTTTTT. Residues: CASSYSRGRRGGELFF. J is TRBJ2-2 and V is TRBV6-6; D is perhaps TRBD2 (6 bases). V lost 0 bases, J lost 7 bases, and 15 bases lay in between. Germline V gene lookup returns CDR1 MNHNY and CDR2 SVGAGI (reference sequence). The CDR3 loop spans 16 amino acids.